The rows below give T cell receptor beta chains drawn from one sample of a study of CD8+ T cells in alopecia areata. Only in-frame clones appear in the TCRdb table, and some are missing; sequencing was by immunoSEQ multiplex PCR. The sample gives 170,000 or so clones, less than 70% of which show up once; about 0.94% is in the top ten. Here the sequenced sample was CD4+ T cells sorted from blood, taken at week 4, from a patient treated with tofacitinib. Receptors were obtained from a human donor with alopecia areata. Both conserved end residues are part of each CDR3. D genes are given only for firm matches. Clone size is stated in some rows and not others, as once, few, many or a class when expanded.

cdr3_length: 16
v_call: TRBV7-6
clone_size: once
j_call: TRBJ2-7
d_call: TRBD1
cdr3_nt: TGTGCCAGCAGCTTAGCTCCACAGGGGGCCTCCTACGAGCAGTACTTC
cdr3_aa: CASSLAPQGASYEQYF

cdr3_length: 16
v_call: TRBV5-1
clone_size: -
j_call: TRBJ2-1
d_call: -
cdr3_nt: TGCGCCAGCAGCTGGGGAATGGTGGGGTCCTACAATGAGCAGTTCTTC
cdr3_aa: CASSWGMVGSYNEQFF

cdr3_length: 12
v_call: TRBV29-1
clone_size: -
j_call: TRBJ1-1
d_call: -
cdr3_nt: TGCAGCGTTGATAAGGGGAACACTGAAGCTTTCTTT
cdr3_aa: CSVDKGNTEAFF

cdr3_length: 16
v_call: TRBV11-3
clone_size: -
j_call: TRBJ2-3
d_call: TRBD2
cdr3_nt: TGTGCCAGCAGCTTCCGACTAGCGGGGGGCCCAGATACGCAGTATTTT
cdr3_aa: CASSFRLAGGPDTQYF

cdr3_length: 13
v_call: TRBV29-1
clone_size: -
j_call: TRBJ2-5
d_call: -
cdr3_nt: TGCAGCGTCCTACGCGGGGTCCAAGAGACCCAGTACTTC
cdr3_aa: CSVLRGVQETQYF

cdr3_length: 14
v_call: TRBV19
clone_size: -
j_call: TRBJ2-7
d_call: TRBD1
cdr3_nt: TGTGCCAGTAGGGTGGCGGCAGGGGGCCTTGAGCAGTACTTC
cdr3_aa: CASRVAAGGLEQYF

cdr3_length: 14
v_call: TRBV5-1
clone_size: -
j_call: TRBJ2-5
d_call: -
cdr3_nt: TGCGCCAGCAGCTCCAGGACGTACCAAGAGACCCAGTACTTC
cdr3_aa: CASSSRTYQETQYF

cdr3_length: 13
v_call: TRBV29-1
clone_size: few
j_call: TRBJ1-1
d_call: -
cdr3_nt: TGCAGCGTGGGGCGAGGCATGAACACTGAAGCTTTCTTT
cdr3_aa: CSVGRGMNTEAFF

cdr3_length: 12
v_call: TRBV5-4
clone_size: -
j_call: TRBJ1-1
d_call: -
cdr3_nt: TGTGCCAGCAGCTTTATGGGCACTGAAGCTTTCTTT
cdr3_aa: CASSFMGTEAFF

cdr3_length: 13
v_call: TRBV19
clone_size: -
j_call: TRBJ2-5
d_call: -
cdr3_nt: TGTGCCAGTAGTTCGGGGGGCCGGGAGACCCAGTACTTC
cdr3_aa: CASSSGGRETQYF

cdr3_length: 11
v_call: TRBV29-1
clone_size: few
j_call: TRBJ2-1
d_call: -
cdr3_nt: TGCACCAGGGGGGGAATCCATGAGCAGTTCTTC
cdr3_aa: CTRGGIHEQFF

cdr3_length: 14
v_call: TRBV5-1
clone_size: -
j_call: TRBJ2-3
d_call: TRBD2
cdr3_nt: TGCGCCAGCAGCCTGACAGCGGGGACAGATACGCAGTATTTT
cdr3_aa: CASSLTAGTDTQYF

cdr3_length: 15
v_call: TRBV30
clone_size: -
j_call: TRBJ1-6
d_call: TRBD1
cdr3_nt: TGTGCCTGGAGTCCCGGGACAGCCAGAAATTCACCCCTCCACTTT
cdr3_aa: CAWSPGTARNSPLHF

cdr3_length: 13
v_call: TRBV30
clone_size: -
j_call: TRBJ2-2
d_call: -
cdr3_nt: TGTGCCTCAACCGAGGAGGGGCGCGGGGAGCTGTTTTTT
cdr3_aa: CASTEEGRGELFF

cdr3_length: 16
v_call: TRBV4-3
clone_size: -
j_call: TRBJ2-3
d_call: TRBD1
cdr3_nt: TGCGCCAGCAGCCAAGAGCGACAGGGACCCACAGATACGCAGTATTTT
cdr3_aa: CASSQERQGPTDTQYF

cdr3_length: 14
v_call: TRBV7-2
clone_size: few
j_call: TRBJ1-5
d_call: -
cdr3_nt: TGTGCCAGCAGCTTAGCGAGACAGGCGCAGCCCCAGCATTTT
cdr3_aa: CASSLARQAQPQHF

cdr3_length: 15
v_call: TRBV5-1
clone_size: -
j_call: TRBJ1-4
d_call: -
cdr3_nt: TGCGCCAGCAGCTTGGCTATGGGATCCGGGGAAAAACTGTTTTTT
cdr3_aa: CASSLAMGSGEKLFF

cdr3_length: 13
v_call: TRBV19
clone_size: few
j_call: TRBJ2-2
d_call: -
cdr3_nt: TGTGCCAGTAGTATCCCCTTCACCGGGGAGCTGTTTTTT
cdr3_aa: CASSIPFTGELFF

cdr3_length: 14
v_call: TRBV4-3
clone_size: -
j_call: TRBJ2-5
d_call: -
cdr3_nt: TGCGCCAGCAGCAAAATCCTACTGGAAGAGACCCAGTACTTC
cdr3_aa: CASSKILLEETQYF

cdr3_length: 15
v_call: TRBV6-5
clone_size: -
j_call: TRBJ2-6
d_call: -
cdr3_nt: TGTGCCAGCAGGCGCCAGCTCTCTGGGGCCAACGTCCTGACTTTC
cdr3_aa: CASRRQLSGANVLTF

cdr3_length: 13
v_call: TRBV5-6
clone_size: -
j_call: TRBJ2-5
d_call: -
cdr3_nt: TGTGCCAGCAGAAGGAAGTACCAAGAGACCCAGTACTTC
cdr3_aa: CASRRKYQETQYF

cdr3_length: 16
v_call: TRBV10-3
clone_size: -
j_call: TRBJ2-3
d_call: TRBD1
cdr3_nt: TGTGCCATCAGTGACTTACAGGGGGCGCCCACAGATACGCAGTATTTT
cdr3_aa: CAISDLQGAPTDTQYF

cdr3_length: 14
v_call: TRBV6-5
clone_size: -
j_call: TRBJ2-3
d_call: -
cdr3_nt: TGTGCCAGCATAGGGTTTTTGGACACGGATACGCAGTATTTT
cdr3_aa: CASIGFLDTDTQYF

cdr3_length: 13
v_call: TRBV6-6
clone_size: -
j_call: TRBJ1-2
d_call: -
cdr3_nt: TGTGCCAGCAGTTACGGAGGGAACTATGGCTACACCTTC
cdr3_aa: CASSYGGNYGYTF

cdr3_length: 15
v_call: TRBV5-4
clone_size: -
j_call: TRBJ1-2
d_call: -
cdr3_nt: TGTGCCAGCAGCTCCGGAGGGGGGGAAGAATATGGCTACACCTTC
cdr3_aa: CASSSGGGEEYGYTF

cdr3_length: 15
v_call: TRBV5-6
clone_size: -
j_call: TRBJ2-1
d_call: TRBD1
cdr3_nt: TGTGCCAGCAGCTTGGGGGGACAGGCGTCGAATGAGCAGTTCTTC
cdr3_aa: CASSLGGQASNEQFF

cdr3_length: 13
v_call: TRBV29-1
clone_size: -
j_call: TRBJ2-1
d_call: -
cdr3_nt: TGCAGCGTTGCCCGCAGGGTAGACAATGAGCAGTTCTTC
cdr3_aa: CSVARRVDNEQFF

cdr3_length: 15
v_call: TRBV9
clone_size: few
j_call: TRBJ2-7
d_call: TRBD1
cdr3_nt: TGTGCCAGCAGCCCAACCCCCGGGACAGGGGCCGAGCAGTACTTC
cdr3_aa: CASSPTPGTGAEQYF

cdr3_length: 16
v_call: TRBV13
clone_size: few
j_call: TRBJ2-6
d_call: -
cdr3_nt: TGTGCCAGCAGTCCCCCCAGGGTCTCTGGGGCCAACGTCCTGACTTTC
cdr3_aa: CASSPPRVSGANVLTF